This T cell receptor beta chain was profiled in a study of T cells in Graves' hyperthyroidism and ophthalmopathy (dated 2019 in TCRdb). Regarding the research as a whole: Peripheral blood samples were taken at initial diagnosis, before any treatment was given. In addition, the study compared T-cell repertoires in thyroid tissue and in blood from a handful of Graves' hyperthyroidism patients. To identify distinguishing TCR V-J signatures, a discovery cohort of about 95 patients was used, comprising 40 to 45 with Graves' ophthalmopathy and 57 with stable Graves' hyperthyroidism. The 75 to 100 discovery patients were divided at random into training and test sets in a 7:3 ratio. According to the paper, TCR Vbeta CDR3 sequencing was carried out on about 140 peripheral blood samples, which came from 40 to 45 ophthalmopathy, about 75 hyperthyroidism and around 17 progressor patients. Prospective prediction of ophthalmopathy was tested in an independent validation cohort of fewer than 20 hyperthyroidism patients and 15 to 17 patients who later progressed to ophthalmopathy. After blood sampling, hyperthyroidism patients were treated with methimazole at a starting dose of 30 mg daily, and ophthalmopathy patients were treated with high-dose intravenous methylprednisolone.

Amplification of TCR beta CDR3 regions was carried out from RNA transcripts. The TCR CDR3 was subjected to a first round of RT-PCR using the HTBI primer set and the Qiagen OneStep RT-PCR kit. Libraries were constructed in a second round of multiplex PCR, after which size selection and purification were performed. Paired-end sequencing of the libraries was performed with 100 bp reads on an Illumina HiSeq2000. Per the source publication's procedure: SOAPnuke was used to process the raw data, removing reads that contained adapters or uncalled bases, had a mean Phred below 15, or lacked an exact match to the constant primer or identifier. High-quality paired reads were merged using COPE v1.2.5, and each unique nucleotide sequence was defined as a clonotype. MiTCR v1.1 was used to align the clonotypes against IMGT TRBV, TRBD and TRBJ reference segments. The analysis included only V-J combinations with a frequency above 0.0001, which together covered around 99% of the repertoires. A TCS score was defined as the ratio between F50 (clonal expansion) and ExV (chaos), using BLOSUM62-based TCRdist between CDR3 peptides within each V-J. Welch's t-statistics and random forest reduced just over 500 V-J features to fewer than 15, which were used in a naive Bayes classifier (R e1071). TCRdb applied fastp at Q25 and MiXCR to the public reads, then kept only in-frame beta chains. Records with the same CDR3 protein are collapsed into one entry carrying the most frequent genes and DNA. The V and J calls and clone size come from TCRdb's table, not from the authors' own analysis. This sample is represented by roughly 380,000 distinct CDR3 sequences; approximately 14% of them were singletons. The ten largest make up roughly 11% of the sample.

For CDR1 and CDR2, the germline V gene lists MNHNS and SASEGT. Counted from cysteine to phenylalanine, this CDR3 has 17 amino acids. The CDR3 DNA has 51 bases and is translated from base 1. V is trimmed back by 6 bases and J by 6 bases, and the junction contains 12 bases that no gene match accounts for. General findings and caveats noted by the study authors: No statistical method was used to fix the sample size in advance, and group allocation was not hidden from the investigators. In validation, the model predicted progression to ophthalmopathy a median of 6.5 months before onset, with approximately 71% sensitivity and more than 72% specificity. In cross-validation, a model built on a 13 V-J signature told ophthalmopathy apart from stable hyperthyroidism with 85% to 90% sensitivity and approximately 81% specificity, and in testing the same model reached 80%/75%. Most expanded thyroid clonotypes (frequency above 0.001) were also detected in blood, a finding suggesting that blood repertoires may reflect thyroid immune responses.

Stable Graves' hyperthyroidism was defined as the absence of progression to ophthalmopathy over 18 months of follow-up. Hyperthyroidism patients were newly diagnosed, had a disease duration of under 2 months, and were aged 18 to 65 years. The study excluded patients with uncontrolled infections, other autoimmune diseases, pregnancy or lactation. Diagnoses were based on clinical symptoms, serum thyroxine and TRAb, thyroid ultrasound and orbital computed tomography. Ficoll-Paque density gradient centrifugation was used to isolate PBMCs from under 11 ml of fresh peripheral blood. Total RNA was extracted using Trizol reagent, and RNA quality was assessed on an Agilent 2100 Bioanalyzer. This clonotype was seen repeatedly, ten times or more. Its antigen is still unknown. No quality values exist for individual bases; no much larger clone is one base distant.

The rearrangement combines TRBV6-1 with TRBJ1-5; TRBD1 agrees with 12 junctional bases. This sequence originates from a woman aged 60-70 years with Graves' hyperthyroidism. Sequenced material: blood. The CDR3 corresponds to CASRDGTGGGEGQPQHF. The DNA sequence is given as TGTGCCAGCAGGGACGGGACAGGGGGCGGTGAAGGTCAGCCCCAGCATTTT.